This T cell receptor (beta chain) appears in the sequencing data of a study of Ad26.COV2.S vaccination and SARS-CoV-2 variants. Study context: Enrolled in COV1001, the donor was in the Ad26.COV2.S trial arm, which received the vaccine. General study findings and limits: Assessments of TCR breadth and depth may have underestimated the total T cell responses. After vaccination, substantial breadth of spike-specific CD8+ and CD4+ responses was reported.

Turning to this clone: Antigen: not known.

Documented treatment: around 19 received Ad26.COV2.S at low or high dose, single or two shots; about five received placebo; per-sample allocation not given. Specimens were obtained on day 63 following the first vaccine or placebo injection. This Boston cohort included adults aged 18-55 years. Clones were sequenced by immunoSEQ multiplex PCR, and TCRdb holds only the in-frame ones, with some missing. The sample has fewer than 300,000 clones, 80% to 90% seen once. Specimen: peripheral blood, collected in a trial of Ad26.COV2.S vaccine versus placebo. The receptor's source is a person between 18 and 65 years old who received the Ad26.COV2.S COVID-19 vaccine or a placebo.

CDR3 DNA sequence: TGTGCCAGCTCACCGATGACAGCCCTTAACTATGGCTACACCTTC. Its protein product is CASSPMTALNYGYTF. The chain carries TRBV18 and TRBJ1-2; tentatively, D is TRBD1 (5 bases). With 3 bases removed from V and 1 base from J, the gap between germline ends came to 12 bases. In germline, CDR1 is KGHSH, CDR2 LQKENI. The CDR3 is 15 amino acids.